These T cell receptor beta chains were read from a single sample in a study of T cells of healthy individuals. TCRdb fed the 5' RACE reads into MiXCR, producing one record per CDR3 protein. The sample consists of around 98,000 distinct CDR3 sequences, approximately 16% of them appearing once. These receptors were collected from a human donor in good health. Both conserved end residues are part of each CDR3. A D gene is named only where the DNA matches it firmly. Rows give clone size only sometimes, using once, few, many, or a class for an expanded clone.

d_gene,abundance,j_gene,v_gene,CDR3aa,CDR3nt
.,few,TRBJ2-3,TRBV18,CASSPQQTTDTQYF,TGTGCCAGCTCACCACAACAGACCACAGATACGCAGTATTTT
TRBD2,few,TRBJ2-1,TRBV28,CASRVASGRNYNEQFF,TGTGCCAGCAGGGTGGCTAGCGGGAGGAATTACAATGAGCAGTTCTTC
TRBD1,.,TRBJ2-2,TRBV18,CASSVGQANTGELFF,TGTGCCAGCTCGGTCGGACAGGCCAACACCGGGGAGCTGTTTTTT
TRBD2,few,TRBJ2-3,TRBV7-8,CASSPRTSGGRDTQYF,TGTGCCAGCAGCCCTCGGACTAGCGGGGGGCGAGATACGCAGTATTTT
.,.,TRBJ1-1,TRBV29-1,CSVEQAGINTEAFF,TGCAGCGTTGAACAGGCCGGAATAAACACTGAAGCTTTCTTT
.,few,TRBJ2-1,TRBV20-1,CSAHRGAFGYEQFF,TGCAGTGCTCATCGTGGGGCCTTTGGGTATGAGCAGTTCTTC
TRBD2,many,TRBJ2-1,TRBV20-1,CSATPGLAGLNNEQFF,TGCAGTGCTACCCCGGGACTAGCGGGGTTGAACAATGAGCAGTTCTTC
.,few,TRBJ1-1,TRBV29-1,CSVATTGNTEAFF,TGCAGCGTTGCCACAACAGGGAACACTGAAGCTTTCTTT
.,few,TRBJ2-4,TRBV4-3,CASSQVRQSGNIQYF,TGCGCCAGCAGCCAAGTACGTCAATCCGGGAACATTCAGTACTTC
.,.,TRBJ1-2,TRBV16,CASSQSGRGVPAGGYTF,TGTGCCAGCAGCCAATCGGGTCGAGGGGTCCCGGCAGGTGGCTACACCTTC
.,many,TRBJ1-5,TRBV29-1,CSAYLQGRNQPQHF,TGCAGCGCCTACCTTCAGGGGCGCAATCAGCCCCAGCATTTT
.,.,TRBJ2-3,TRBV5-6,CASSVTPDTQYF,TGTGCCAGCAGCGTGACCCCAGATACGCAGTATTTT
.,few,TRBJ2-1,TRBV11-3,CASSSRGSYNEQFF,TGTGCCAGCAGCTCACGAGGATCCTACAATGAGCAGTTCTTC
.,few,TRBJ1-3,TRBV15,CATSRETGPGNTIYF,TGTGCCACCAGCAGAGAGACAGGACCTGGAAACACCATATATTTT
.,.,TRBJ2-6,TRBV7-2,CASSLELPVGANVLTF,TGTGCCAGCAGCTTAGAGCTGCCCGTAGGGGCCAACGTCCTGACTTTC
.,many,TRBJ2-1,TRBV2,CAVQGYNEQFF,TGTGCAGTGCAAGGGTACAATGAGCAGTTCTTC
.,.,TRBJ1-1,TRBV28,CASSFLLGNTEAFF,TGTGCCAGCAGTTTCCTTCTCGGAAACACTGAAGCTTTCTTT
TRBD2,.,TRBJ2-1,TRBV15,CATSRELAGVEQFF,TGTGCCACCAGCAGAGAACTAGCGGGAGTTGAGCAGTTCTTC
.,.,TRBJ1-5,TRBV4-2,CASSQGIDRISNQPQHF,TGTGCCAGCAGCCAAGGGATCGACAGAATTAGCAATCAGCCCCAGCATTTT
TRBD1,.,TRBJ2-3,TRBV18,CASSPGGTGTGKYF,TGTGCCAGCTCACCCGGAGGGACAGGGACAGGGAAATATTTT
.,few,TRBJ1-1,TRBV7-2,CASSPNMNTEAFF,TGTGCCAGCAGCCCAAATATGAACACTGAAGCTTTCTTT
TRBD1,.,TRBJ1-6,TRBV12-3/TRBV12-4,CASSKTGGNNSPLHF,TGTGCCAGCAGTAAAACAGGGGGCAACAATTCACCCCTCCACTTT
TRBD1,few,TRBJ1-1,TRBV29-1,CSVETGTEAFF,TGCAGCGTTGAGACAGGGACTGAAGCTTTCTTT
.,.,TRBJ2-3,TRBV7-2,CASSTTGSTDTQYF,TGTGCCAGCAGCACCACCGGTAGCACAGATACGCAGTATTTT
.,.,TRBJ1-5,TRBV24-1,CATSDPGVPNQPQHF,TGTGCCACCAGTGACCCCGGCGTGCCCAATCAACCCCAGCATTTT
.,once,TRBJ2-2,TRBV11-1,CASSSTGQVGELFF,TGTGCCAGCAGCTCGACTGGGCAGGTCGGGGAGCTGTTTTTT
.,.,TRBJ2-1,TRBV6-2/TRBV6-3,CASSYTLTDNEQFF,TGTGCCAGCAGTTACACGTTGACAGACAATGAGCAGTTCTTC
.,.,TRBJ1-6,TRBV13,CASSLRGSTSSYNSPLHF,TGTGCCAGCAGCTTACGTGGCAGCACGAGCTCCTATAATTCACCCCTCCACTTT
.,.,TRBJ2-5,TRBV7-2,CASSIQGLYQETQYF,TGTGCCAGCAGCATACAGGGCTTGTACCAAGAGACCCAGTACTTC
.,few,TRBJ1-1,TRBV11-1,CASSSPNRDAYMNTEAFF,TGTGCCAGCAGCTCACCAAACAGGGATGCCTACATGAACACTGAAGCTTTCTTT
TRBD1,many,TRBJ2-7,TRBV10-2,CASSESGLYRGSYEQYF,TGCGCCAGCAGTGAGTCGGGTTTATACAGGGGGTCCTACGAGCAGTACTTC
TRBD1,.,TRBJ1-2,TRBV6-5,CASRATGANGYTF,TGTGCCAGCAGAGCGACAGGGGCCAATGGCTACACCTTC
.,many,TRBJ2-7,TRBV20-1,CSARDQGYEQYF,TGCAGTGCTAGAGATCAGGGCTACGAGCAGTACTTC
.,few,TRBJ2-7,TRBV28,CASSITSYEQYF,TGTGCCAGCAGTATCACTTCCTACGAGCAGTACTTC
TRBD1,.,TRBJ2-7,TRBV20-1,CSARPGTVYEQYF,TGCAGTGCTAGGCCCGGGACAGTTTACGAGCAGTACTTC
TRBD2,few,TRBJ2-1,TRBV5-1,CASSLELAGAYNEQFF,TGCGCCAGCAGCCTAGAGTTAGCGGGGGCCTACAATGAGCAGTTCTTC
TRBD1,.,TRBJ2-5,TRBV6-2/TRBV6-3,CASSPGTESEETQYF,TGTGCCAGCAGTCCCGGGACAGAATCCGAAGAGACCCAGTACTTC
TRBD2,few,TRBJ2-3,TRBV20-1,CSARLAGSTDTQYF,TGCAGTGCACGACTAGCGGGGAGCACAGATACGCAGTATTTT
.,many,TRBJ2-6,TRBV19,CASSIDWMGVSSGANVLTF,TGTGCCAGTAGTATAGATTGGATGGGCGTAAGCTCTGGGGCCAACGTCCTGACTTTC
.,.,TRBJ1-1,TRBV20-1,CSAREWGGRNTEAFF,TGCAGTGCTAGAGAGTGGGGGGGACGAAACACTGAAGCTTTCTTT
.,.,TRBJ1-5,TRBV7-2,CASTLGMGERPQHF,TGTGCCAGCACCCTTGGGATGGGGGAAAGGCCCCAGCATTTT
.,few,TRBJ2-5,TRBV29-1,CSGGRGPVLETQYF,TGCAGCGGGGGAAGGGGCCCAGTTTTAGAGACCCAGTACTTC
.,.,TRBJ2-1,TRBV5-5,CASSPDLDRTYNEQFF,TGTGCCAGCAGCCCGGATCTTGACAGAACCTACAATGAGCAGTTCTTC
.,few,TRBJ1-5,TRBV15,CATSRVLEGNQPQHF,TGTGCCACCAGCAGAGTATTGGAGGGCAATCAGCCCCAGCATTTT
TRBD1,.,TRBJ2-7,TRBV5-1,CASSALDRGPLEQYF,TGCGCCAGCAGCGCTCTGGACAGGGGGCCGCTCGAGCAGTACTTC
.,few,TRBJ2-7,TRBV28,CASSYRGAAHGEQYF,TGTGCCAGCAGCTACCGGGGGGCGGCCCACGGGGAGCAGTACTTC
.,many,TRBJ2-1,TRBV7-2,CASSLQVGRAYNEQFF,TGTGCCAGCAGCCTCCAAGTAGGGCGGGCCTACAATGAGCAGTTCTTC